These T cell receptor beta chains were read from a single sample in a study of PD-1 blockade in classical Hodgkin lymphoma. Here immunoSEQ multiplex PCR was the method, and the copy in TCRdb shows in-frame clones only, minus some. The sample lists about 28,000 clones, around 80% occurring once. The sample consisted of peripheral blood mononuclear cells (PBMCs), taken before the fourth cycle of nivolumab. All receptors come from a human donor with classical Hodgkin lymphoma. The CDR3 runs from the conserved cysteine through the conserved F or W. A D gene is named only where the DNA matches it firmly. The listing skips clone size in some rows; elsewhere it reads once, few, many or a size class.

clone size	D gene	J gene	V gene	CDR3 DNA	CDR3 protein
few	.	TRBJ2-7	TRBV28	TGTGCCAGCAAGGGGTATCTCGACGAGCAGTACTTC	CASKGYLDEQYF
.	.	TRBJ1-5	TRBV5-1	TGCGCCAGCAGCAATGGACAGCCTAATCAGCCCCAGCATTTT	CASSNGQPNQPQHF
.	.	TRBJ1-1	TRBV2	TGTGCCAGCAGTGAAGCCCGCGGGTTCACCAGGGGTGGCTCGCTGAACACTGAAGCTTTCTTT	CASSEARGFTRGGSLNTEAFF
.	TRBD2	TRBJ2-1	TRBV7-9	TGTGCCAGCAGCTTAGGACTAGCCGGACCTCTCAGTGAGCAGTTCTTC	CASSLGLAGPLSEQFF
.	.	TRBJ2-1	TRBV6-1	TGTGCCAGCAGGGCCGGGACTGACTCCTACAATGAGCAGTTCTTC	CASRAGTDSYNEQFF
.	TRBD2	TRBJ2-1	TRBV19	TGTGCCAGTACCCCCCGACCGTTGCTAGCGGGAGACGGACTTGAGCAGTTCTTC	CASTPRPLLAGDGLEQFF
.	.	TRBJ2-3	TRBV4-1	TGCGCCAGCAGCCAAGATCTCACCGCGGGTGTGGCAGATACGCAGTATTTT	CASSQDLTAGVADTQYF
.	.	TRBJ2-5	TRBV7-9	TGTGCCAGCAGCCTACTAGACAGGTGGGAGACCCAGTACTTC	CASSLLDRWETQYF
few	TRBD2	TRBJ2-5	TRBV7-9	TGTGCCAGCAGCTTATTAGCGGGAGTAGTCTTGGAGACCCAGTACTTC	CASSLLAGVVLETQYF
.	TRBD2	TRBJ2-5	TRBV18	TGTGCCAGCTCACCACTTCCGGGACTAGCGGGAGTGGGAGAGACCCAGTACTTC	CASSPLPGLAGVGETQYF
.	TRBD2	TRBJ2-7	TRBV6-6	TGTGCCAGCAGTACCGGACTAGCGGTCCAGGGCTACGAGCAGTACTTC	CASSTGLAVQGYEQYF
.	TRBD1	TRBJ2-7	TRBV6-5	TGTGCCAGCAGTAGGACAGGTGGGTCCTACGAGCAGTACTTC	CASSRTGGSYEQYF
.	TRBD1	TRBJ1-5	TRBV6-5	TGTGCCAGCAGTCCGGGACAGCTGGGCAATCAGCCCCAGCATTTT	CASSPGQLGNQPQHF
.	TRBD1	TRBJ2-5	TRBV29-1	TGCAGCGTTGAGTACAGGGGGGAGTTGGAGACCCAGTACTTC	CSVEYRGELETQYF